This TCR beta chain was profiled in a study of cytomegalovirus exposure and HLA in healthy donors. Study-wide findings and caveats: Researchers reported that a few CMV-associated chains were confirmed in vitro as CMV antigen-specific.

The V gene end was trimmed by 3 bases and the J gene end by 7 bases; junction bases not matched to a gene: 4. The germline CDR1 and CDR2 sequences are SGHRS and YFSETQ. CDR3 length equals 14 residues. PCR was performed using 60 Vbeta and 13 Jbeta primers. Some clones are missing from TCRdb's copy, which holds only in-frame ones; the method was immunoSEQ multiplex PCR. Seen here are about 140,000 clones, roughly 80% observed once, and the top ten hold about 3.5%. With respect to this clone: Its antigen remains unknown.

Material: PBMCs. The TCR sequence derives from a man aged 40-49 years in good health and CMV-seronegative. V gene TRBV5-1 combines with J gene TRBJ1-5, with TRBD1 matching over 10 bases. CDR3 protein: CASSSGQGTQPQHF. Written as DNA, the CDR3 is TGCGCCAGCAGCTCGGGACAGGGGACGCAGCCCCAGCATTTT.